This T cell receptor (beta chain) was documented in a study of T cells after yellow fever vaccination. Study outcomes and limitations: A faster peak, day 5 versus 15, was reached by the weaker secondary response. Post-booster repertoires contained most primary-vaccination clones again (about 95% CD4, about 90% CD8). There was a small share of clonotypes that showed up in both the CD4 and CD8 compartments.

The germline gives CDR1 MNHNS, CDR2 SASEGT. The CDR3 runs to 14 residues. The junction had 5 bases not matched to a gene; V was cut back by 6 bases and J by 4 bases. This clonotype appeared many times. Its antigen is undetermined. Making TCR cDNA involved 5'RACE template switching, which added UMIs and a universal primer site. TCRdb itself ran the 5' RACE reads through MiXCR, one entry per CDR3 protein. This table holds 510,000 or so distinct CDR3 sequences, roughly 19% found once. The rearrangement joins TRBV6-1 to TRBJ2-2; 7 nucleotides line up with TRBD1. The source is a man younger than 40 who received the YFV17D yellow fever vaccine. This material consisted of PBMCs, taken 15 days after the yellow fever booster vaccination. The CDR3 reads CASSTDRATGELFF. Written as DNA, the CDR3 is TGTGCCAGCAGCACTGACAGGGCCACCGGGGAGCTGTTTTTT.